The clone carrying this T cell receptor beta chain was seen once. This CDR3 region has 16 residues. In germline, CDR1 is SGHNT, CDR2 YYREEE (reference sequence). J gave up 2 bases and V 3 bases, and 9 bases lay outside the gene matches. This specimen belongs to a study of blood T cell repertoires in COVID-19. Study-wide background: Some COVID-19 samples were acute and others convalescent; all came from the United States, Italy and Spain. In each case, the material was cDNA or gDNA derived from T cells, B-cell-depleted T cells, or PBMCs.

Per the authors' pipeline: How many nucleated cells were present was estimated from reference gene primer amplification. The table came from immunoSEQ multiplex PCR; TCRdb's copy has only in-frame clones and leaves some out. V and J calls and clone size are given by that table; D and trimming were obtained from the DNA. The data show 63,000 or so clones, about 80% seen once. J is TRBJ1-2 and V is TRBV5-4; 8 positions agree with TRBD1. The specimen was peripheral blood. The TCR sequence derives from a man at least 80 years old with active COVID-19. The CDR3 region has the DNA TGTGCCAGCAGCTCCAACCAGGGGGCGCGAAACTATGGCTACACCTTC. Protein sequence: CASSSNQGARNYGYTF.